The 32 T cell receptor beta chains below were found in one sample sequenced in a study of T cells expressing NK-cell markers. For each CDR3 protein, TCRdb gives one entry from its re-call of the 5' RACE reads, without DNA. Recorded for this sample: some 410,000 distinct CDR3 sequences. The sample consisted of blood T cells: a sorted CD56 or NKG2C T cell subset, CD4+ or CD8+ T cells, or bulk PBMC T cells (not recorded which). These receptors were taken from a woman between 18 and 69 years old in good health.

The rearrangement uses TRBV25-1 and TRBJ2-7; without DNA, the TCRdb call of TRBD2 cannot be checked. Germline loops: CDR1 MGHDK, CDR2 SYGVNS. CDR3 length: 16 residues. CDR3 loop: CASSEYRAGGPNEQYF.

This sequence joins TRBV5-1 and TRBJ2-1; TCRdb gives TRBD1 as the D gene, but with no DNA this cannot be confirmed. Germline V gene lookup returns CDR1 SGHRS and CDR2 YFSETQ. The CDR3 contains 14 residues. The CDR3 loop reads CASSLGQGANEQFF.

The rearrangement joins TRBV19 to TRBJ1-1; as DNA is missing, the TRBD1 call by TCRdb cannot be tested. The CDR3 runs 12 residues. Germline V gene lookup returns CDR1 LNHDA and CDR2 SQIVND (reference sequence). CDR3 loop: CASRDRGTEAFF.

The chain links TRBV10-2 to TRBJ2-3; the TRBD2 assignment by TCRdb is unverifiable without DNA. This CDR3 has 18 residues. Germline V gene data show CDR1 as WSHSY and CDR2 as SAAADI. This chain's CDR3 is CASSESPGLAGPTDTQYF.

The V call is TRBV9, the J call TRBJ2-1; the TCRdb call, TRBD1, lacks DNA for checking. This CDR3 is built from 14 residues. Germline CDR1 is SGDLS and CDR2 is YYNGEE. CDR3 sequence: CASSVGQSYNEQFF.

The chain joins TRBV25-1 to TRBJ2-5; TCRdb's D call, TRBD2, is unchecked because there is no DNA. Germline V lookup: CDR1 MGHDK, CDR2 SYGVNS. This CDR3 spans 16 amino acids. The CDR3 reads CASSPPGMRAYETQYF.

This sequence joins TRBV6-1 and TRBJ2-7; TCRdb's D call, TRBD2, is unchecked because there is no DNA. The CDR3 is 15 residues long. Germline V lookup: CDR1 MNHNS, CDR2 SASEGT. CDR3 protein: CASSGRLAGDYEQYF.

This chain links TRBV20-1 with TRBJ2-4; TCRdb names TRBD1, which stays unverified in the absence of DNA. The CDR3 is 16 amino acids. The germline CDR1 and CDR2 sequences are DFQATT and SNEGSKA (reference sequence). CDR3 sequence reads: CSAVDRGSISGNIQYF.

V gene TRBV5-1 combines with J gene TRBJ2-3; the D call from TCRdb, TRBD2, cannot be confirmed without DNA. The CDR3 extends over 15 amino acids. Germline values: CDR1 SGHRS, CDR2 YFSETQ. CDR3 residues: CASWAGPLPPDTQYF. The whole variable domain, filled in from reference TRBV5-1 and TRBJ2-3, reads KAGVTQTPRYLIKTRGQQVTLSCSPISGHRSVSWYQQTPGQGLQFLFEYFSETQRNKGNFPGRFSGRQFSNSRSEMNVSTLELGDSALYLCASWAGPLPPDTQYFGPGTRLTVL.

The chain links TRBV7-9 to TRBJ2-1; TCRdb's D gene call, TRBD1, goes unchecked for lack of DNA. CDR1 SEHNR and CDR2 FQNEAQ come from the germline V gene (reference sequence). CDR3 size: 15 residues. The CDR3 spells CASSSAGTGANEQFF.

The chain uses TRBV6-2 or TRBV6-3 and TRBJ2-6; TCRdb's D call, TRBD1, is unchecked because there is no DNA. In germline, CDR1 is MNHEY, CDR2 SVGEGT. The CDR3 runs 15 residues. The CDR3 sequence: CASSYLGAGANVLTF.

This chain links TRBV12-3 or TRBV12-4 with TRBJ2-1. The CDR3 runs to 15 residues. The CDR3 loop is CASKSGRRTHNEQFF.

The chain has TRBV18 and TRBJ2-1; TCRdb picks TRBD2, but there is no DNA to check that call. The CDR3 spans 14 residues. Germline V gene sequence: CDR1 KGHSH, CDR2 LQKENI. The CDR3 region is CASSPVLGAGEQFF.

The V call is TRBV29-1, the J call TRBJ1-1; the D gene TCRdb calls, TRBD1, cannot be checked with no DNA. CDR3 size: 14 residues. The germline gives CDR1 SQVTM, CDR2 ANQGSEA. The CDR3 reads CSVGITGANTEAFF.

The chain is built from TRBV7-2 and TRBJ1-2; TCRdb indicates TRBD1, and absent DNA this call remains unverified. Germline assignment: CDR1 SGHTA and CDR2 FQGNSA. This CDR3 is 17 amino acids long. CDR3 in amino acids: CASSLQLQGEKNYGYTF.

CDR3: CSAGAGTPTSEQYF. The chain couples TRBV20-1 to TRBJ2-7; TCRdb outputs TRBD1, but without DNA this stays unchecked. The germline gives CDR1 DFQATT, CDR2 SNEGSKA (reference sequence). The CDR3 consists of 14 residues.

The CDR3 protein is CASSLDGGKGEKLFF. The chain joins TRBV5-6 to TRBJ1-4; TCRdb calls TRBD1, which cannot be checked without DNA. CDR3 size: 15 residues. Germline CDR1 SGHDT, CDR2 YYEEEE.

The rearrangement links TRBV7-9 to TRBJ2-5. Per the germline V gene, CDR1 is SEHNR and CDR2 is FQNEAQ (reference sequence). CDR3 size: 14 residues. CDR3 protein: CASSSDKYQETQYF.

The chain has TRBV18 and TRBJ1-2. The CDR3 consists of 13 residues. Germline-derived CDR1 and CDR2 are KGHSH and LQKENI. The CDR3 spells CASSPDGSNGYTF.

The chain carries TRBV10-1 and TRBJ2-1; TCRdb reports TRBD1, a call that lacks DNA to check it against. Germline V gives CDR1 WNHNN, CDR2 SYGVQD (reference sequence). This CDR3 comprises 13 residues. Here the CDR3 reads CASSEPPYNEQFF.

This chain connects TRBV13 to TRBJ1-3; TCRdb picks TRBD1, but there is no DNA to check that call. The CDR3 is 16 amino acids. CDR1 and CDR2 from the germline V gene are PRHDT and FYEKMQ (reference sequence). The CDR3 sequence is CASSLGQVGPGNTIYF.

V and J are TRBV29-1 and TRBJ1-2; TCRdb outputs TRBD1, but without DNA this stays unchecked. Germline lookup yields CDR1 SQVTM and CDR2 ANQGSEA. The CDR3 has 16 residues. CDR3 in amino acids: CSVAGTGNPKNYGYTF.

The chain is built from TRBV7-2 and TRBJ2-3; TCRdb proposes TRBD2, but this gene call is untestable without DNA. Looked up from germline, CDR1 is SGHTA and CDR2 is FQGNSA. This CDR3 region has 14 residues. CDR3 amino acids: CASSKAGRADTQYF.

V and J are TRBV27 and TRBJ1-1; TCRdb designates TRBD1, a call that cannot be tested without DNA. Germline CDR1 and CDR2: MNHEY and SMNVEV (reference sequence). The CDR3 runs 14 residues. The CDR3 is CASVMGGLTAEAFF.

CDR3 amino acids: CASSFQGTEQFF. The chain combines TRBV5-1 with TRBJ2-1; with no DNA, the TCRdb D assignment of TRBD1 cannot be verified. Germline CDR1 is SGHRS and CDR2 is YFSETQ. The CDR3 sequence is 12 residues long.

This chain links TRBV3-1 with TRBJ2-1; the TRBD2 assignment by TCRdb is unverifiable without DNA. This CDR3 has 19 residues. Germline V gives CDR1 LGHDT, CDR2 YNNKEL (reference sequence). CDR3 sequence reads: CASSQAMSGGGPAGNEQFF.

The rearrangement links TRBV4-3 to TRBJ2-3; the TCRdb D gene call, TRBD2, has no DNA to confirm it. This CDR3 is 16 amino acids long. In germline, CDR1 is LGHNA, CDR2 YSLEER. CDR3 residues: CASSQAVAGAADTQYF.

The genes are TRBV7-2 and TRBJ2-3; TCRdb picks TRBD1, but there is no DNA to check that call. Germline assignment: CDR1 SGHTA and CDR2 FQGNSA. This CDR3 contains 14 residues. This CDR3 is CASSRDRVVDTQYF.

The rearrangement links TRBV25-1 to TRBJ2-2; TCRdb designates TRBD1, a call that cannot be tested without DNA. This CDR3 has 15 residues. Germline V gives CDR1 MGHDK, CDR2 SYGVNS. The CDR3 spells CASSAWTGRVGELFF.

The chain links TRBV28 to TRBJ2-3; TCRdb calls TRBD1, which cannot be checked without DNA. This CDR3 has 15 amino acids. The germline V gene encodes CDR1 MDHEN and CDR2 SYDVKM. The CDR3 spells CASSTGQGFTDTQYF.

The chain links TRBV27 to TRBJ1-1. The V gene's germline CDR1 is MNHEY and CDR2 SMNVEV (reference sequence). This CDR3 has 12 residues. CDR3: CASSGGETEAFF.

The CDR3 loop is CASSRTSGMYEQFF. The gene calls are TRBV6-2 or TRBV6-3 and TRBJ2-1; TCRdb calls TRBD2, which cannot be checked without DNA. This CDR3 contains 14 residues. The germline gives CDR1 MNHEY, CDR2 SVGEGT.